The entry that follows covers one T cell receptor (beta chain) sequence. Its antigen is still unknown. The data originate from a study of cytomegalovirus exposure and HLA in healthy donors. Study-wide points: Per published accounts, TCR beta sequences correctly predicted the HLA-A and HLA-B alleles of most subjects. In a later analysis, parvovirus B19, influenza, CMV and Epstein-Barr virus appeared linked to several top co-occurrence clusters.

Vbeta (60) and Jbeta (13) primers were used in the PCR. The protocol was immunoSEQ multiplex PCR, while the TCRdb copy is restricted to in-frame clones and leaves out a portion. This table holds 120,000 or so clones, about 68% found once. Trimming left V 8 bases short and J 0 bases short, with 14 bases between. The V gene's germline CDR1 is LNHDA and CDR2 SQIVND (reference sequence). The CDR3 length is 14 residues. Sequencing used PBMCs. This sequence was found in a man in his forties in good health and CMV-seropositive. This chain links TRBV19 with TRBJ2-7, with D hard to call. The CDR3 DNA follows: TGTGCCAGTGCTGTCCTCACGAGCTCCTACGAGCAGTACTTC. Protein: CASAVLTSSYEQYF.